The TCR beta chain under discussion was sequenced for a study of blood T cell repertoires in COVID-19 (dated by TCRdb to 2018 to 2020). With regard to the full study: Samples from collaborators originated in the United States, Italy and Spain and spanned both the acute and convalescent phases of COVID-19. Nearly every sample came with metadata listing a de-identified subject ID, COVID-19 status, age in years and sex. Samples were obtained from the ongoing ImmuneRACE study (first 160 participants) and from over 1,000 subjects provided by 6 global collaborators. Where available, HLA class I and class II types were obtained from metadata supplied by the sample provider rather than from assay-based typing. The repertoires were made available in a free public database intended to serve as a resource for research on the immune response to SARS-CoV-2. Deeply sampled blood TCRbeta repertoires from subjects exposed to, actively infected with, or recovered from COVID-19 were included in the dataset. The prospective study material was composed of cDNA or gDNA derived from T cells, B-cell-depleted T cells, or PBMCs. Beyond this particular receptor, the publication reports: The quantity of clinical and demographic metadata differed by source and by participant and was supplied without curation.

A note on this clone: What this receptor recognizes is not known. No base quality information exists; no much larger clone differs at one position.

Each collaborating institution followed its own protocols to collect whole blood in K2EDTA tubes. For TCRbeta analysis, collaborators shipped samples in one of three forms: frozen whole blood, isolated PBMCs, or DNA extracted from either of those sample types. TCRbeta CDR3 regions were amplified from genomic DNA using the immunoSEQ Assay, a bias-controlled multiplex PCR. Processing in the source paper ran as follows. Nucleated cell counts per sample were estimated from amplification of reference gene primers within the assay. To quantify the absolute abundance of each unique TCRbeta CDR3 rearrangement, sequence reads were collapsed and filtered. For each sample, productive Simpson clonality was calculated by taking the square root of Simpson's diversity index across productive rearrangements. TCRdb carries this immuneACCESS record with in-frame sequences only. Its versions omit some clonotypes, under half of them owing to an unresolved V gene in the studies checked, with the rest unexplained. V, J and clone size derive from that table, while D and trimming were established from the DNA sequence. In all, the sample holds approximately 190,000 clones, and 83% of those were seen once. The top ten clonotypes cover roughly 6.6% of the sample.

Between the V and J ends, shortened by 5 bases and 0 bases respectively, the junction contains 14 bases. From the cysteine through the phenylalanine, the CDR3 covers 15 amino acids. Solely the CDR3 DNA is kept, with 45 bases framed from the first base. The CDR1 and CDR2 encoded by the germline V gene are KGHSH and LQKENI. The receptor was isolated from a woman aged 40 to 50 with acute or convalescent COVID-19. The sequencing input was peripheral blood. The chain is made from TRBV18 and TRBJ2-7, and possibly TRBD1, on 5 matching bases. The nucleotides read TGTGCCAGCTCAGCGCCTGGCAGGGCCTCCTACGAGCAGTACTTC. Translated, this gives CASSAPGRASYEQYF.